Detailed here is one T cell receptor (beta chain). J lost 4 bases, V lost 4 bases, and 12 bases had no gene match. This CDR3 is 17 amino acids long. CDR1 and CDR2 from the germline V gene are SGHRS and YFSETQ. The data were produced by immunoSEQ multiplex PCR, yet TCRdb's version contains in-frame clones alone and is incomplete. This table has 60,000 or so clones, roughly nine tenths appearing once. These data belong to a study of T cell changes during pregnancy in multiple sclerosis. Sequences were derived from peripheral blood, sampled in the first trimester of pregnancy. This clonotype was sampled from a female donor with multiple sclerosis, enrolled in a pregnancy study. The chain joins TRBV5-1 to TRBJ2-3, with 10 bases that match TRBD2. CDR3 in DNA: TGCGCCAGCAGCCTTTCCCCTAGCGGGAGACGAGCAGATACGCAGTATTTT. Translated: CASSLSPSGRRADTQYF.